The T cell receptor (beta chain) described here comes from a study of blood T cells in healthy people across ages. V dropped 5 bases and J dropped 5; count of bases not matched to a gene: 3. The CDR3 consists of 13 residues. Germline CDR1 reads SQVTM; CDR2 reads ANQGSEA. PCR was performed a second time for about 7 to 12 cycles using a sample-barcoded 5' primer and a J-beta primer mix. Each CDR3 protein gets one entry after TCRdb re-called the 5' RACE reads with MiXCR. Of around 1,100,000 distinct CDR3 sequences listed, more than 30% are singletons. The sequenced sample was blood. This receptor was identified in a young man in good health. The V and J genes are TRBV29-1 and TRBJ2-1; 10 bases agree with TRBD1. CDR3 nucleotide sequence: TGCAGCGTTTATGGGACAGGGGACAATGAGCAGTTCTTC. It encodes CSVYGTGDNEQFF.